This paragraph covers one T cell receptor beta chain sequence. What it binds is unknown. V lost 5 bases to trimming and J lost 1 base; unmatched junction nucleotides: 4. This CDR3 comprises 14 residues. The germline gives CDR1 SGDLS, CDR2 YYNGEE. The protocol was immunoSEQ multiplex PCR, while the TCRdb copy is restricted to in-frame clones and leaves out a portion. This sample has under 45,000 clones, with roughly 84% found just once. The data were taken from a study of OX40 agonist ivuxolimab in advanced cancers. Study-wide context: The drug used for patients, ivuxolimab, was an agonistic anti-OX40 (CD134) antibody.

Study-wide points: Dosing at 0.1 to 3.0 mg/kg was accompanied by clonal expansion of CD4+ and CD8+ blood T cells by week 6.

Here the sequenced sample was CD4+ or CD8+ T cells sorted from blood, taken in a trial of the OX40 agonist ivuxolimab. The chain couples TRBV9 to TRBJ2-3; 7 bases line up with TRBD1. The sequence was collected from an adult with an advanced solid tumor such as melanoma, head and neck, liver or kidney cancer. The CDR3 sequence is CASSYRGGTDTQYF. CDR3 bases: TGTGCCAGCAGTTACAGGGGTGGCACAGATACGCAGTATTTT.